Shown below are 21 T cell receptor beta chains from a single sample sequenced in a study of long-term antiretroviral therapy in people with HIV. It was version v3.0 of the immunoSEQ assay that was run at survey level. The assay was immunoSEQ multiplex PCR, and TCRdb's table has in-frame clones only and misses some. Among over 30,000 clones listed, around 80% were seen once. The sequencing here drew on unsorted PBMCs, taken 0.6 years after starting antiretroviral therapy. These receptors were collected from a man younger than 35 with HIV.

The rearrangement links TRBV19 to TRBJ2-7; 9 positions agree with TRBD1. V dropped 4 bases and J dropped 1; count of bases not matched to a gene: 5. Looked up from germline, CDR1 is LNHDA and CDR2 is SQIVND (reference sequence). This CDR3 region has 15 residues. The CDR3 reads CASSSGTGSSYEQYF. The CDR3 nucleotides read TGTGCCAGTAGTAGCGGGACAGGGAGTTCCTACGAGCAGTACTTC.

This chain uses TRBV15 with TRBJ2-1, with D possibly TRBD2 on 5 matching bases. V was cut by 1 base and J by 0 bases, with 7 bases left in between. The CDR3 is made up of 15 amino acids. CDR1 is LNHNV, CDR2 YYDKDF, per germline (reference sequence). The CDR3 nucleotides read TGTGCCACCAGCAGAGGAGGGAGCTCCTACAATGAGCAGTTCTTC. Translated: CATSRGGSSYNEQFF.

The rearrangement uses TRBV4-3 and TRBJ2-1; D is perhaps TRBD2 (5 bases). Trimming removed 4 bases at V and 0 bases at J, with 13 bases between. This CDR3 has 16 amino acids. CDR1 is LGHNA and CDR2 is YSLEER in the germline V gene. The CDR3 loop is CASSPGKASSYNEQFF. DNA for the CDR3: TGCGCCAGCAGCCCCGGGAAAGCGAGCTCCTACAATGAGCAGTTCTTC.

The chain is built from TRBV4-3 and TRBJ2-7, with TRBD2 matching over 7 bases. Germline-derived CDR1 and CDR2 are LGHNA and YSLEER. J gave up 6 bases and V 0 bases, and 5 bases lay outside the gene matches. The CDR3 sequence is 14 residues long. CDR3 loop: CASSQELGGGEQYF. The DNA of the CDR3 is TGCGCCAGCAGCCAAGAGTTAGGCGGGGGCGAGCAGTACTTC.

V is TRBV28 and J is TRBJ2-7; D unresolved. The CDR3 covers 11 residues. Trimming removed 2 bases from V and 5 bases from J, with 4 bases in between. CDR1 and CDR2 (germline): MDHEN, SYDVKM. The CDR3 protein is CASSLRNEQYF. In nucleotides, the CDR3 is TGTGCCAGCAGTTTAAGGAACGAGCAGTACTTC.

The V call is TRBV5-4, the J call TRBJ2-7, with 8 bases fitting TRBD1. Germline lookup yields CDR1 SGHNT and CDR2 YYREEE (reference sequence). The ends lost 4 bases at V and 2 bases at J; junction bases unmatched: 8. The CDR3 is 15 residues long. The CDR3 sequence: CASSRSGTGPYEQYF. The CDR3 nucleotides are TGTGCCAGCAGCAGATCCGGGACAGGCCCCTACGAGCAGTACTTC.

The chain couples TRBV18 to TRBJ2-7; TRBD2 aligns across 13 bases. The V segment lost 5 bases and the J segment 2 bases; nucleotides outside the gene matches: 9. The length of the CDR3 is 17 residues. The germline V gene encodes CDR1 KGHSH and CDR2 LQKENI. The CDR3, as DNA: TGTGCCAGCTCATCCATCGGGACTAGCGGGATTACCTACGAGCAGTACTTC. It specifies CASSSIGTSGITYEQYF.

CDR3 sequence (DNA): TGTGCCAGCAGCTCACAGGGCTTCGGGGACGAGCAGTACTTC. Amino acids: CASSSQGFGDEQYF. The chain has TRBV7-2 and TRBJ2-7, with a tentative D call TRBD1 (6 bases). Germline V gene lookup returns CDR1 SGHTA and CDR2 FQGNSA. Trimming left V 4 bases short and J 5 bases short, with 15 bases between. This CDR3 contains 14 residues.

V usage is TRBV29-1 and J usage is TRBJ2-7, with 9 positions matching TRBD1. V dropped 6 bases and J dropped 0; count of bases not matched to a gene: 6. The CDR3 spans 14 residues. Germline V CDR1 and CDR2: SQVTM, ANQGSEA. CDR3 region: CSVRQGVTSYEQYF. The DNA of the CDR3 is TGCAGCGTCAGACAGGGGGTGACCTCCTACGAGCAGTACTTC.

The V call is TRBV19, the J call TRBJ2-6; 11 positions match TRBD1. Trimming removed 5 bases from V and 0 bases from J; junction bases left unmatched: 3. This CDR3 spans 17 amino acids. In germline, CDR1 is LNHDA, CDR2 SQIVND (reference sequence). CDR3 in DNA: TGTGCCAGTAGTCTCGGGACAGGGGGCTCTGGGGCCAACGTCCTGACTTTC. It yields the protein CASSLGTGGSGANVLTF.

This clone was observed a single time. V usage is TRBV28 and J usage is TRBJ1-5, with TRBD1 matching 8 bases. This CDR3 comprises 15 residues. CDR1 and CDR2 (germline): MDHEN, SYDVKM. J lost 7 bases, V lost 6 bases, and 11 bases had no gene match. Here the CDR3 reads CASSPQGAKVQPQHF. The DNA for the CDR3 is TGTGCCAGCAGCCCGCAGGGGGCGAAGGTCCAGCCCCAGCATTTT.

This chain links TRBV6-6 with TRBJ2-5; D not resolved. V was shortened by 2 bases and J by 3 bases, with 4 bases between the two germline ends. Germline loops: CDR1 MNHNY, CDR2 SVGAGI (reference sequence). The CDR3 totals 12 residues. CDR3 DNA sequence: TGTGCCAGCAGTTACGTGGAAGAGACCCAGTACTTC. Residues: CASSYVEETQYF.

The chain employs TRBV28 and TRBJ2-7; TRBD2 agrees at 11 bases. Germline V CDR1 and CDR2: MDHEN, SYDVKM. The junction had 7 bases not matched to a gene; V was cut back by 5 bases and J by 4 bases. The CDR3 consists of 15 residues. CDR3 sequence: CASSAPSGRSYEQYF. The DNA for the CDR3 is TGTGCCAGCAGTGCTCCTAGCGGGAGGTCTTACGAGCAGTACTTC.

This chain uses TRBV5-1 with TRBJ2-2, with D unresolved. Trimming cost V 2 bases and J 0 bases, with 5 bases left between them. Per germline, CDR1 SGHRS and CDR2 YFSETQ. The CDR3 has 14 residues. The DNA for the CDR3 is TGCGCCAGCAGCTTCAAAGCGAACACCGGGGAGCTGTTTTTT. It translates to CASSFKANTGELFF.

The rearrangement uses TRBV4-1 and TRBJ2-7; 10 bases line up with TRBD2. V shed 4 bases and J 0 bases; nucleotides not matched to a gene: 3. This CDR3 is built from 15 residues. Germline CDR1 and CDR2: MGHRA and YSYEKL. CDR3 nucleotides: TGCGCCAGCAGCCCTACTAGCGGGATCTCCTACGAGCAGTACTTC. Translation gives CASSPTSGISYEQYF.

The chain is built from TRBV2 and TRBJ2-7; possibly TRBD1 or TRBD2 for D (5 bases each). The V end was cut by 5 bases, the J end by 1 base, with 15 bases between. Germline V gene data show CDR1 as SNHLY and CDR2 as FYNNEI. The CDR3 runs to 15 residues. CDR3 residues: CASSPGDLVSYEQYF. CDR3 DNA: TGTGCCAGCAGTCCCGGGGACCTGGTGTCCTACGAGCAGTACTTC.

The chain combines TRBV5-4 with TRBJ2-1, with D perhaps matching TRBD2 (5 bases). This CDR3 region has 14 residues. In germline, CDR1 is SGHNT, CDR2 YYREEE (reference sequence). V shed 0 bases and J shed 7 bases, with 11 bases lying between them. The CDR3 coding sequence is TGTGCCAGCAGCTTGGGGACTGGCGGGAATGAGCAGTTCTTC. Its protein product is CASSLGTGGNEQFF.

The chain couples TRBV18 to TRBJ1-4, with D possibly matching TRBD1 (6 bases). Trimming removed 2 bases at V and 3 bases at J, with 10 bases between. Germline V gives CDR1 KGHSH, CDR2 LQKENI. The CDR3 consists of 15 residues. The DNA for the CDR3 is TGTGCCAGCTCACCATACAGGGAAGCTAATGAAAAACTGTTTTTT. Its protein is CASSPYREANEKLFF.

This chain uses TRBV19 with TRBJ2-7, with D unclear. CDR3 length: 13 residues. The germline CDR1 and CDR2 sequences are LNHDA and SQIVND (reference sequence). Trimming shortened V by 3 bases and J by 5 bases, and 11 bases separated the two germline ends. This CDR3 is CASSMQVLDEQYF. The CDR3 DNA is TGTGCCAGTAGTATGCAGGTTCTGGACGAGCAGTACTTC.

V is TRBV6-5 and J is TRBJ2-2, with 7 bases fitting TRBD2. Germline V lookup: CDR1 MNHEY, CDR2 SVGAGI. CDR3 size: 15 residues. Losses at the gene ends were 6 bases for V and 6 bases for J; bases not matched to a gene: 10. The CDR3 protein is CASRPGRVGPGELFF. The CDR3 coding sequence is TGTGCCAGCAGGCCGGGGAGGGTTGGGCCCGGGGAGCTGTTTTTT.

This clone came up once. The chain has TRBV5-1 and TRBJ1-1; 8 bases align to TRBD1. Germline lookup yields CDR1 SGHRS and CDR2 YFSETQ. The V and J ends lost 4 bases and 4 bases, in that order; junction bases with no gene match: 6. The CDR3 runs to 14 residues. The CDR3 DNA reads as TGCGCCAGCAGCGACTACAGGGGGGCCACTGAAGCTTTCTTT. Its protein is CASSDYRGATEAFF.